Listed below are T cell receptor beta chains from one sample, sequenced in a study of blood T cell repertoires in COVID-19. Sequenced by immunoSEQ multiplex PCR; TCRdb stores in-frame clones only, minus some. The sample lists 81,000 or so clones, around 89% occurring once. Sequencing used peripheral blood. The receptor source for this set is a man aged 70 or older with active or convalescent COVID-19. The CDR3 runs from the conserved cysteine through the conserved F or W. A D gene is named only where the DNA matches it firmly. Part of the rows lack a size; the others show once, few, many or a class for expanded clones.

D	size	J	V	CDR3	DNA
TRBD1	-	TRBJ1-1	TRBV5-4	CASSPKGTGGNTEAFF	TGTGCCAGCAGCCCGAAGGGGACAGGGGGGAACACTGAAGCTTTCTTT
-	-	TRBJ1-2	TRBV5-1	CASSPEGSRSGGYTF	TGCGCCAGCAGCCCGGAGGGGTCGCGGTCTGGGGGCTACACCTTC
TRBD1	-	TRBJ1-1	TRBV25-1	CASSRDRGWTEAFF	TGTGCCAGCAGTAGGGACAGGGGGTGGACTGAAGCTTTCTTT
-	-	TRBJ1-4	TRBV19	CASRQGWEKLFF	TGTGCCAGTAGGCAGGGTTGGGAAAAACTGTTTTTT
TRBD1	-	TRBJ2-7	TRBV3-1/TRBV3-2	CASSQDIETGISYEQYF	TGTGCCAGCAGCCAAGATATCGAGACAGGGATTTCCTACGAGCAGTACTTC
TRBD2	once	TRBJ2-2	TRBV5-1	CASRASGGLTGELFF	TGCGCCAGCAGAGCCAGCGGGGGCCTCACCGGGGAGCTGTTTTTT
TRBD2	-	TRBJ2-2	TRBV4-2	CASSQDLAGAPNTGELFF	TGTGCCAGCAGCCAAGATCTAGCGGGGGCCCCGAACACCGGGGAGCTGTTTTTT
-	-	TRBJ2-1	TRBV15	CATSREQVHNEQFF	TGTGCCACCAGCAGAGAGCAGGTCCACAATGAGCAGTTCTTC
TRBD1	-	TRBJ2-5	TRBV12-5	CASANRGVLETQYF	TGTGCTAGTGCCAACAGGGGAGTTCTGGAGACCCAGTACTTC
-	-	TRBJ1-3	TRBV7-9	CASSSSPGSGNTIYF	TGTGCCAGCAGCTCGAGTCCAGGGTCTGGAAACACCATATATTTT
-	once	TRBJ1-4	TRBV4-3	CASSQETGRELFF	TGCGCCAGCAGCCAGGAGACCGGTCGGGAACTGTTTTTT
-	few	TRBJ1-2	TRBV18	CASSPPAGPNLYGYTF	TGTGCCAGCTCACCACCTGCTGGGCCGAATCTCTATGGCTACACCTTC
-	-	TRBJ1-1	TRBV12-3/TRBV12-4	CASSGAAEAFF	TGTGCCAGCAGTGGGGCCGCTGAAGCTTTCTTT
TRBD1	-	TRBJ1-2	TRBV4-1	CASSQDPGGYYGYTF	TGCGCCAGCAGCCAAGATCCAGGGGGCTACTATGGCTACACCTTC
-	medium-sized	TRBJ1-1	TRBV5-1	CASSSSGVTEAFF	TGCGCCAGCAGCAGCTCCGGGGTTACTGAAGCTTTCTTT
-	-	TRBJ1-1	TRBV6-1	CASSEQKNTEAFF	TGTGCCAGCAGTGAACAGAAGAACACTGAAGCTTTCTTT
-	-	TRBJ1-1	TRBV19	CASSIVGTPTEAFF	TGTGCCAGTAGTATAGTTGGGACACCGACTGAAGCTTTCTTT
-	-	TRBJ1-1	TRBV28	CASSLPPAGDTEAFF	TGTGCCAGCAGTTTACCCCCTGCGGGGGACACTGAAGCTTTCTTT
-	-	TRBJ1-4	TRBV5-1	CASAPRTNEKLFF	TGCGCCAGCGCACCCCGGACTAATGAAAAACTGTTTTTT
TRBD1	-	TRBJ2-4	TRBV25-1	CASSTGTGGNLAKNIQYF	TGTGCCAGCAGTACCGGGACAGGGGGGAATCTAGCCAAAAACATTCAGTACTTC
-	-	TRBJ2-6	TRBV9	CASRLSGANVLTF	TGTGCCAGCAGGCTATCTGGGGCCAACGTCCTGACTTTC
TRBD1	-	TRBJ1-4	TRBV5-1	CASSRGSGTGGTNEKLFF	TGCGCCAGCAGCAGAGGGAGCGGGACAGGGGGCACTAATGAAAAACTGTTTTTT
-	-	TRBJ1-5	TRBV28	CATMLRGGRLGPQHF	TGTGCCACCATGTTGCGTGGGGGCCGACTGGGGCCCCAGCATTTT
-	-	TRBJ1-5	TRBV4-3	CASSQDRLAYSNQPQHF	TGCGCCAGCAGCCAAGATCGGCTAGCCTATAGCAATCAGCCCCAGCATTTT
-	-	TRBJ1-1	TRBV13	CASSLLSGPGSTAFF	TGTGCCAGCAGCTTACTCAGTGGGCCGGGAAGCACAGCTTTCTTT
TRBD2	-	TRBJ2-1	TRBV24-1	CATSDPLATSGGYNEQFF	TGTGCCACCAGTGACCCCCTTGCGACTAGCGGGGGGTACAATGAGCAGTTCTTC